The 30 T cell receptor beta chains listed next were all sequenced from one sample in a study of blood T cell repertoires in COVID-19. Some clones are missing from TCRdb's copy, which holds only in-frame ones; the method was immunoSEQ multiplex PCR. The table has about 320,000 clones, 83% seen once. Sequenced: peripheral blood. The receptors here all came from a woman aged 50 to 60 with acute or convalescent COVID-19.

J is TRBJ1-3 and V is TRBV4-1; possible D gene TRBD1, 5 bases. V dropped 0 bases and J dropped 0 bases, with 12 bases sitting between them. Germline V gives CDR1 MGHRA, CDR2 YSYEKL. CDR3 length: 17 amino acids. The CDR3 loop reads CASSQDYRPLSGNTIYF. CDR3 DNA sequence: TGCGCCAGCAGCCAAGATTACAGGCCCCTCTCTGGAAACACCATATATTTT.

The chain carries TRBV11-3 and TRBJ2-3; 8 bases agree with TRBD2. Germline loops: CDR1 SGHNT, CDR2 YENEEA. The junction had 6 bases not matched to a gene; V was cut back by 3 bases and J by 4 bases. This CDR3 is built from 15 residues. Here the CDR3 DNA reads TGTGCCAGCAGCTTGATGAGCGGGAGTTCAGATACGCAGTATTTT. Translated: CASSLMSGSSDTQYF.

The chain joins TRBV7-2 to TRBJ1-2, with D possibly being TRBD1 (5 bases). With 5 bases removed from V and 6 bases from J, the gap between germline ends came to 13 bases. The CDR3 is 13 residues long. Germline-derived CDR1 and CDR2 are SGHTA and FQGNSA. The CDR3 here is CASSLDEGDGYTF. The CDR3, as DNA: TGTGCCAGCAGCCTAGACGAAGGGGATGGCTACACCTTC.

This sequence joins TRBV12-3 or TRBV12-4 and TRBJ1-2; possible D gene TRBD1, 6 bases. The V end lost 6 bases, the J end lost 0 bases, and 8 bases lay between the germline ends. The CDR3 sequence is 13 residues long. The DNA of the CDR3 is TGTGCCAGCAGCCCAGGGGCTAACTATGGCTACACCTTC. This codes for CASSPGANYGYTF.

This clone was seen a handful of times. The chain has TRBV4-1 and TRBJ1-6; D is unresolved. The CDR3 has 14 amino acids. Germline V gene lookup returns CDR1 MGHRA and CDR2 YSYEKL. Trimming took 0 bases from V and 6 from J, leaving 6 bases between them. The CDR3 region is CASSQDPSNSPLHF. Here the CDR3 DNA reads TGCGCCAGCAGCCAAGATCCTAGTAATTCACCCCTCCACTTT.

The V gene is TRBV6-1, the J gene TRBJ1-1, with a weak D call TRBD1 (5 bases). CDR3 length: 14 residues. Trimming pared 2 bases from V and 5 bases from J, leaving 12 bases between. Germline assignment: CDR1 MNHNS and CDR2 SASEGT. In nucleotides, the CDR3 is TGTGCCAGCAGTGAAATGGGGGGGAGTACTGAAGCTTTCTTT. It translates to CASSEMGGSTEAFF.

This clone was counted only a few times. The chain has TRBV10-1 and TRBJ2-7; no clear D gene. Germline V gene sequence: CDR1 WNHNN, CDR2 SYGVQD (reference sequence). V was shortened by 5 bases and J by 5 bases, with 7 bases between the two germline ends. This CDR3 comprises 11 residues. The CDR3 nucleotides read TGCGCCAGCAGTAGCCCCCACGAGCAGTACTTC. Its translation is CASSSPHEQYF.

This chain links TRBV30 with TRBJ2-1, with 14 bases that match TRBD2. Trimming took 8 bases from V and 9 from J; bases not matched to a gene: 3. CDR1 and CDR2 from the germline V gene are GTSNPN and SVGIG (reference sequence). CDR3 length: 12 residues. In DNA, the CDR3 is TGTGCCGGGACTAGCGGGAGCACTGAGCAGTTCTTC. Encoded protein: CAGTSGSTEQFF.

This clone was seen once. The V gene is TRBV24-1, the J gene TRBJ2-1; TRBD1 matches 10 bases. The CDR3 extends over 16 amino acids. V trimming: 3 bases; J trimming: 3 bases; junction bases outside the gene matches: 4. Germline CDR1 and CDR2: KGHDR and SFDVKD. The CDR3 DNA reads TGTGCCACCAGTGATACTCGGACAGGGGGCTACAATGAGCAGTTCTTC. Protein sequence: CATSDTRTGGYNEQFF.

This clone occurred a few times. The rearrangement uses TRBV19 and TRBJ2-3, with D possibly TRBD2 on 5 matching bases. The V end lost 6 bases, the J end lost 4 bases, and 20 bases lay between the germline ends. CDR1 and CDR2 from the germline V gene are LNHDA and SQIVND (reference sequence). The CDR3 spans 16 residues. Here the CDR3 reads CASSPPRYTSADTQYF. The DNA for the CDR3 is TGTGCCAGTAGCCCTCCCAGATATACTAGTGCAGATACGCAGTATTTT.

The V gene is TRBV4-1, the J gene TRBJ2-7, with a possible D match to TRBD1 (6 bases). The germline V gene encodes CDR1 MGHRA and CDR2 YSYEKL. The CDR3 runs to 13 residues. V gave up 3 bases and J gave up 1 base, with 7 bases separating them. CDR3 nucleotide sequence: TGCGCCAGCAGCCACACAGGGTCCTACGAGCAGTACTTC. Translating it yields CASSHTGSYEQYF.

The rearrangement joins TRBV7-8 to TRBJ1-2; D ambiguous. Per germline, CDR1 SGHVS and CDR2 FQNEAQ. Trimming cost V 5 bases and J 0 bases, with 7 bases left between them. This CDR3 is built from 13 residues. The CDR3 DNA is TGTGCCAGCAGCCCGCGAGCTAACTATGGCTACACCTTC. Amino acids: CASSPRANYGYTF.

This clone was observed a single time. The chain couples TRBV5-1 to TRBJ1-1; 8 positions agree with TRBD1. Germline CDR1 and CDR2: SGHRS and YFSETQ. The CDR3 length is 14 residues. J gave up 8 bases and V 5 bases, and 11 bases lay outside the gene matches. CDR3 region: CASSPQTGQGEAFF. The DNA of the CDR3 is TGCGCCAGCAGTCCGCAAACTGGACAGGGCGAAGCTTTCTTT.

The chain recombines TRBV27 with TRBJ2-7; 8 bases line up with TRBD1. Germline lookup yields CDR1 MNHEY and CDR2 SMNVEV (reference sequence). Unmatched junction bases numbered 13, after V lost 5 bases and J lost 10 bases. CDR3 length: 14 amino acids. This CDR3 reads CASSPRGPGPFQYF. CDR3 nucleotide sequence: TGTGCCAGCAGTCCCAGGGGGCCGGGCCCCTTCCAGTACTTC.

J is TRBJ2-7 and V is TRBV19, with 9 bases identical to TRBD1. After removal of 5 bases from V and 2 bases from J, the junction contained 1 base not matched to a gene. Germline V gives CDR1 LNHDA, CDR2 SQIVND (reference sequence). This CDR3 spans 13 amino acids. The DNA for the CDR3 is TGTGCCAGTAGTTACAGGGGGCCCTACGAGCAGTACTTC. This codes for CASSYRGPYEQYF.

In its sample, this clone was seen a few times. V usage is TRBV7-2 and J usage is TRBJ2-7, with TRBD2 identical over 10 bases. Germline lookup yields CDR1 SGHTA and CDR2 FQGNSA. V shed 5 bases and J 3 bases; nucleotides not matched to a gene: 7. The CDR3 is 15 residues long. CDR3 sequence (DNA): TGTGCCAGCAGCAAGGGACTAGCGTTGAACTACGAGCAGTACTTC. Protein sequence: CASSKGLALNYEQYF.

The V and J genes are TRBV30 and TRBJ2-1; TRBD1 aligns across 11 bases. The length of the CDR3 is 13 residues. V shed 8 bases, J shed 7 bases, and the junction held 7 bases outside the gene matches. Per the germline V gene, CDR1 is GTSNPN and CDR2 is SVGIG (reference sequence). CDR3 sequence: CAAGQGAGNEQFF. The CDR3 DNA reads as TGTGCCGCTGGACAGGGGGCGGGTAATGAGCAGTTCTTC.

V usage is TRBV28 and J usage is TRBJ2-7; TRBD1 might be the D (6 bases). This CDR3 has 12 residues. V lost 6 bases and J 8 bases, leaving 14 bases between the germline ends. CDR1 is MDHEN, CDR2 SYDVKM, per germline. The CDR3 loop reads CASSRTENKQYF. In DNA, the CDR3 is TGTGCCAGCAGCCGGACAGAAAATAAGCAGTACTTC.

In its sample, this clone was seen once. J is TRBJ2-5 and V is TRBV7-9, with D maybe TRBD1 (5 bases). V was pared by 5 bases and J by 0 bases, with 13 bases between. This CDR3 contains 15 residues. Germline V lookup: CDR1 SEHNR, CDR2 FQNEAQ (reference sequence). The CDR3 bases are TGTGCCAGCAGCCTCCCCAGGGTGAACCAAGAGACCCAGTACTTC. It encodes CASSLPRVNQETQYF.

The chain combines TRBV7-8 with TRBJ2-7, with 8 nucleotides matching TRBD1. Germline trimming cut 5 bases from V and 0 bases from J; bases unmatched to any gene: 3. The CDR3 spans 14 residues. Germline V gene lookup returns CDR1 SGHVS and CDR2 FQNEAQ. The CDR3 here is CASSPDRDSYEQYV. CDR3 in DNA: TGTGCCAGCAGCCCGGACAGGGACTCCTACGAGCAGTACGTC.

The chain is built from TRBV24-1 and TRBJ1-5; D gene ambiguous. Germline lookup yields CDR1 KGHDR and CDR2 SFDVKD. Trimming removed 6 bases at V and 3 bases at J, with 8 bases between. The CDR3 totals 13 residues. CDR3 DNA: TGTGCCACCAGTACCGACAACAATCAGCCCCAGCATTTT. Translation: CATSTDNNQPQHF.

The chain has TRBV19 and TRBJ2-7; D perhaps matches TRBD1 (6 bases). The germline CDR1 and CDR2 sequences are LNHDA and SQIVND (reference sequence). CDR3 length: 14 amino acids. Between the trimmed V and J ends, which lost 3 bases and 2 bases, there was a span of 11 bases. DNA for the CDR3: TGTGCCAGTAGTATCACCCGGGACACCTACGAGCAGTACTTC. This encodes CASSITRDTYEQYF.

The CDR3 region is CASSLSGQKHEQYV. The CDR3 nucleotides read TGTGCCAGCAGTTTATCTGGACAGAAACACGAGCAGTACGTC. The V gene is TRBV6-6, the J gene TRBJ2-7; possibly TRBD1 for D (6 bases). Trimming took 4 bases from V and 5 from J, leaving 15 bases between them. Germline CDR1 and CDR2: MNHNY and SVGAGI (reference sequence). The CDR3 has 14 residues.

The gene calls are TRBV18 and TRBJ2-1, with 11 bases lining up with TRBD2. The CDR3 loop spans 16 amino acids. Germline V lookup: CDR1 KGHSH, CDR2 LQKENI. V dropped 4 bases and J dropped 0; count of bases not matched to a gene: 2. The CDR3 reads CASSRLAGSSYNEQFF. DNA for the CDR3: TGTGCCAGCTCACGACTAGCGGGGAGCTCCTACAATGAGCAGTTCTTC.

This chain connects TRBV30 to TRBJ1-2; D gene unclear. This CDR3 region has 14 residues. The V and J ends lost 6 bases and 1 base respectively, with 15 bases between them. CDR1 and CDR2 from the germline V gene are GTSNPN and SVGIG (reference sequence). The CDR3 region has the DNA TGTGCCTGCAGACCCCCAGGTTTTAACTATGGCTACACCTTC. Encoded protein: CACRPPGFNYGYTF.

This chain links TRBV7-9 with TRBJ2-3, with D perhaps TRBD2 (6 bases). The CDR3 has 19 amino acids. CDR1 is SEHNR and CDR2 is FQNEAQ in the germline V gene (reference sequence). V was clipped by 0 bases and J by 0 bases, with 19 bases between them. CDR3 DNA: TGTGCCAGCAGCTTAGCGGGGGAGGACTGGGGGACTAGCACAGATACGCAGTATTTT. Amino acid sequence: CASSLAGEDWGTSTDTQYF.

The CDR3 is CASSQGTSGSSQETQYF. The CDR3 DNA follows: TGTGCCAGCAGCCAAGGGACTAGCGGGAGTTCCCAAGAGACCCAGTACTTC. The chain is built from TRBV4-2 and TRBJ2-5; 13 nucleotides agree with TRBD2. Trimming cost V 1 base and J 1 base; bases outside gene matches: 3. Per the germline V gene, CDR1 is LGHNA and CDR2 is YNFKEQ. The CDR3 runs to 17 residues.

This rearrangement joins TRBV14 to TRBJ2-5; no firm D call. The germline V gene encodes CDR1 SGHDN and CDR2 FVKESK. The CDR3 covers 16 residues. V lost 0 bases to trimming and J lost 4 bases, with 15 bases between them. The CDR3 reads CASSQDRSAKRETQYF. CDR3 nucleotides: TGTGCCAGCAGCCAAGATCGATCCGCAAAGAGAGAGACCCAGTACTTC.

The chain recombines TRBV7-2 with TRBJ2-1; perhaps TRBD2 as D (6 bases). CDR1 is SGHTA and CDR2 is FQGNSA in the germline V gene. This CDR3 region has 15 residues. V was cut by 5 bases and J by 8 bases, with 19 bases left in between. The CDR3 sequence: CASSPRTGGLDEQFF. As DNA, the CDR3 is TGTGCCAGCAGCCCTCGGACTGGGGGGTTGGATGAGCAGTTCTTC.

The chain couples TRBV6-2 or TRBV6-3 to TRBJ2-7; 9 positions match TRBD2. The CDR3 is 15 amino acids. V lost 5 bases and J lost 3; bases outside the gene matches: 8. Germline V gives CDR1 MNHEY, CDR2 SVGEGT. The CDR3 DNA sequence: TGTGCCAGCAGTCCGCGGGGGGGCCGATTCTACGAGCAGTACGTC. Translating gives CASSPRGGRFYEQYV.